Listed below are T cell receptor beta chains from one sample, sequenced in a study of T cell responses to AZD1222 COVID-19 vaccine. The table came from immunoSEQ multiplex PCR; TCRdb's copy has only in-frame clones and leaves some out. Among 100,000 to 120,000 clones listed, approximately 94% were seen once. Sequenced material: peripheral blood, taken 28 days after the second AZD1222 dose. Receptors were obtained from an adult who received the AZD1222 COVID-19 vaccine. The CDR3 runs from the conserved cysteine through the conserved F or W. A D gene is named only where the DNA matches it firmly. Expanded clones get a size class; other rows say once, few or many, or leave the size out.

J gene: TRBJ1-5
clone size: .
D gene: .
V gene: TRBV3-1/TRBV3-2
CDR3 DNA: TGTGCCAGCAGCCAAGATCCCTCTCAGCCCCAGCATTTT
CDR3 protein: CASSQDPSQPQHF

J gene: TRBJ2-5
clone size: .
D gene: TRBD2
V gene: TRBV7-9
CDR3 DNA: TGTGCCAGCAGCCCCCGGGCTAGCGGGAGTGGGATCCCCCAGTACTTC
CDR3 protein: CASSPRASGSGIPQYF

J gene: TRBJ1-1
clone size: .
D gene: .
V gene: TRBV7-9
CDR3 DNA: TGTGCCAGCAGCCCCCCAGCTTTCTTT
CDR3 protein: CASSPPAFF

J gene: TRBJ2-3
clone size: .
D gene: .
V gene: TRBV7-5
CDR3 DNA: TGTGTCAGAAGCGATCTCCGTCGCGGAGATACGCAGTATTTT
CDR3 protein: CVRSDLRRGDTQYF

J gene: TRBJ1-2
clone size: .
D gene: .
V gene: TRBV18
CDR3 DNA: TGTGCCAGCTCCCTCAGTAAGGGGAACTATGGCTACACCTTC
CDR3 protein: CASSLSKGNYGYTF

J gene: TRBJ1-1
clone size: .
D gene: .
V gene: TRBV5-6
CDR3 DNA: TGTGCCAGCAGCTTCCCCGCTGAAGCTTTCTTT
CDR3 protein: CASSFPAEAFF

J gene: TRBJ2-1
clone size: .
D gene: TRBD1
V gene: TRBV10-3
CDR3 DNA: TGTGCCATCAGTGAGGGTCCGGGACAGGCGAACTACAATGAGCAGTTCTTC
CDR3 protein: CAISEGPGQANYNEQFF

J gene: TRBJ2-1
clone size: .
D gene: TRBD2
V gene: TRBV24-1
CDR3 DNA: TGTGCCACCAGTACTGGACTAGCGGGGAGCTCCTACAATGAGCAGTTCTTC
CDR3 protein: CATSTGLAGSSYNEQFF

J gene: TRBJ1-5
clone size: .
D gene: .
V gene: TRBV4-1
CDR3 DNA: TGCGCCAGCAGCCAGGAGTACAGCCTAATCAATCAGCCCCAGCATTTT
CDR3 protein: CASSQEYSLINQPQHF

J gene: TRBJ1-4
clone size: few
D gene: .
V gene: TRBV28
CDR3 DNA: TGTGCCAGCAGTTTTTCACGGTTGGGGGGCCTAGGTAATGAAAAACTGTTTTTT
CDR3 protein: CASSFSRLGGLGNEKLFF

J gene: TRBJ1-2
clone size: .
D gene: TRBD1
V gene: TRBV5-4
CDR3 DNA: TGTGCCAGCAGCTCGACAGGGAATAACTATGGCTACACCTTC
CDR3 protein: CASSSTGNNYGYTF

J gene: TRBJ1-6
clone size: .
D gene: .
V gene: TRBV6-1
CDR3 DNA: TGTGCCAGCAGTGACCCAGAAAGATCACCCCTCCACTTT
CDR3 protein: CASSDPERSPLHF

J gene: TRBJ1-2
clone size: .
D gene: .
V gene: TRBV11-2
CDR3 DNA: TGTGCCAGCAGCTCCCTTCAGGGGAAATTTCATGGCTACACCTTC
CDR3 protein: CASSSLQGKFHGYTF

J gene: TRBJ1-2
clone size: .
D gene: .
V gene: TRBV5-6
CDR3 DNA: TGTGCCAGCAGCTTGGAACAGCTCTATGGCTACACCTTC
CDR3 protein: CASSLEQLYGYTF

J gene: TRBJ2-5
clone size: .
D gene: TRBD2
V gene: TRBV5-6
CDR3 DNA: TGTGCCAGCAGCCTCGGGCTAGCGGTACAAGAGACCCAGTACTTC
CDR3 protein: CASSLGLAVQETQYF

J gene: TRBJ2-1
clone size: once
D gene: TRBD2
V gene: TRBV19
CDR3 DNA: TGTGCCAGTAGTATTCGACTAGCGGGAGCAAGTGAGCAGTTCTTC
CDR3 protein: CASSIRLAGASEQFF

J gene: TRBJ2-5
clone size: .
D gene: TRBD2
V gene: TRBV5-1
CDR3 DNA: TGCGCCAGCAGATCCGGGACTAGCGGGGGAGAGACCCAGTACTTC
CDR3 protein: CASRSGTSGGETQYF

J gene: TRBJ1-2
clone size: once
D gene: .
V gene: TRBV6-1
CDR3 DNA: TGTGCCAGCAGTGAAGCTAGCCAGAGCCTCTATGGCTACACCTTC
CDR3 protein: CASSEASQSLYGYTF

J gene: TRBJ2-1
clone size: .
D gene: TRBD1
V gene: TRBV5-8
CDR3 DNA: TGTGCCAGCAGCACCGGGACAGGGGAAGAAAATGAGCAGTTCTTC
CDR3 protein: CASSTGTGEENEQFF

J gene: TRBJ1-6
clone size: many
D gene: .
V gene: TRBV19
CDR3 DNA: TGTGCCAGTAATCGGGAGGGTCAGTCACCCCTCCACTTT
CDR3 protein: CASNREGQSPLHF

J gene: TRBJ1-1
clone size: .
D gene: .
V gene: TRBV6-5
CDR3 DNA: TGTGCCGCCCATGAAGGGGGAGGGTCTGAAGCTTTCTTT
CDR3 protein: CAAHEGGGSEAFF

J gene: TRBJ2-7
clone size: .
D gene: .
V gene: TRBV7-9
CDR3 DNA: TGTGCCAGCAGCAGCCTCGGGATCTACGAGCAGTACTTC
CDR3 protein: CASSSLGIYEQYF

J gene: TRBJ2-1
clone size: .
D gene: TRBD2
V gene: TRBV5-1
CDR3 DNA: TGCGCCAGCAGCTTGTTAGCGGGAGGGCCTAGATCCTCCTACAATGAGCAGTTCTTC
CDR3 protein: CASSLLAGGPRSSYNEQFF

J gene: TRBJ1-6
clone size: .
D gene: TRBD1
V gene: TRBV5-4
CDR3 DNA: TGTGCCAGCAGCTTGAATGGACAGGGGAGCACCTCCTATAATTCACCCCTCCACTTT
CDR3 protein: CASSLNGQGSTSYNSPLHF

J gene: TRBJ2-1
clone size: .
D gene: .
V gene: TRBV12-3/TRBV12-4
CDR3 DNA: TGTGCCAGCAGTTTTGAGAGGGCTAGAGGTCTGTTCTTC
CDR3 protein: CASSFERARGLFF

J gene: TRBJ1-5
clone size: .
D gene: .
V gene: TRBV6-1
CDR3 DNA: TGTGCCAGCAGTGAAGCCCTAGGGCAGCCCCAGCATTTT
CDR3 protein: CASSEALGQPQHF

J gene: TRBJ2-7
clone size: .
D gene: .
V gene: TRBV7-2
CDR3 DNA: TGTGCCAGCAGCTTAGGGGGAATGGAGCTCGAGCAGTACTTC
CDR3 protein: CASSLGGMELEQYF

J gene: TRBJ1-1
clone size: .
D gene: .
V gene: TRBV27
CDR3 DNA: TGTGCCAGCAGCCCACCTCGGCAGAGTGAAGCTTTCTTT
CDR3 protein: CASSPPRQSEAFF

J gene: TRBJ1-1
clone size: .
D gene: .
V gene: TRBV6-2/TRBV6-3
CDR3 DNA: TGTGCCAGCAGTTACGGGGGAATTTTACAGCCGGGCACTGAAGCTTTCTTT
CDR3 protein: CASSYGGILQPGTEAFF

J gene: TRBJ1-5
clone size: .
D gene: TRBD1
V gene: TRBV7-8
CDR3 DNA: TGTGCCAGCAGTAGACGAAGGACAGGGGGAGGGCAGCCCCAGCATTTT
CDR3 protein: CASSRRRTGGGQPQHF

J gene: TRBJ2-5
clone size: .
D gene: .
V gene: TRBV5-5
CDR3 DNA: TGTGCCAGCAGCTTGGGCATAAAAGACTGGGAGACCCAGTACTTC
CDR3 protein: CASSLGIKDWETQYF

J gene: TRBJ1-3
clone size: .
D gene: .
V gene: TRBV28
CDR3 DNA: TGTGCCAGCAGTTTGGGAGGATTCGGAAACACCATATATTTT
CDR3 protein: CASSLGGFGNTIYF

J gene: TRBJ1-5
clone size: .
D gene: .
V gene: TRBV2
CDR3 DNA: TGTGCCAGCACCTTATTAACTGAGGATCAGCCCCAGCATTTT
CDR3 protein: CASTLLTEDQPQHF

J gene: TRBJ1-3
clone size: .
D gene: .
V gene: TRBV4-2
CDR3 DNA: TGTGCCAGCAGCCAAGCCGCTAGAGGGACTGGAAACACCATATATTTT
CDR3 protein: CASSQAARGTGNTIYF

J gene: TRBJ2-5
clone size: .
D gene: TRBD2
V gene: TRBV7-7
CDR3 DNA: TGTGCCAGCAGCTTAGCAGCGGGGGCTGGAGAGACCCAGTACTTC
CDR3 protein: CASSLAAGAGETQYF

J gene: TRBJ1-6
clone size: .
D gene: .
V gene: TRBV10-3
CDR3 DNA: TGTGCCACCCTAGGACTCCCGGAATCACCCCTCCACTTT
CDR3 protein: CATLGLPESPLHF

J gene: TRBJ1-4
clone size: .
D gene: .
V gene: TRBV5-1
CDR3 DNA: TGCGCCAGCAGAAGCCAACACGCAACTAATGAAAAACTGTTTTTT
CDR3 protein: CASRSQHATNEKLFF

J gene: TRBJ2-1
clone size: .
D gene: TRBD2
V gene: TRBV6-1
CDR3 DNA: TGTGCCAGCAGTGAGGGACTAGCGAACAATGAGCAGTTCTTC
CDR3 protein: CASSEGLANNEQFF

J gene: TRBJ1-5
clone size: few
D gene: .
V gene: TRBV4-1
CDR3 DNA: TGCGCCAGCAGCCAAGATTCGGGACCCGGCAATCAGCCCCAGCATTTT
CDR3 protein: CASSQDSGPGNQPQHF

J gene: TRBJ1-6
clone size: .
D gene: .
V gene: TRBV12-3/TRBV12-4
CDR3 DNA: TGTGCCAGCAGTTTCTGGAATTCACCCCTCCACTTT
CDR3 protein: CASSFWNSPLHF

J gene: TRBJ2-1
clone size: .
D gene: TRBD2
V gene: TRBV5-5
CDR3 DNA: TGTGCCAGCAGCGTGCGGGGGACGGCTGTCTACAATGAGCAGTTCTTC
CDR3 protein: CASSVRGTAVYNEQFF

J gene: TRBJ2-3
clone size: .
D gene: .
V gene: TRBV10-3
CDR3 DNA: TGTGCCATCACCGGGACTAGCACAGATACGCAGTATTTT
CDR3 protein: CAITGTSTDTQYF

J gene: TRBJ2-4
clone size: .
D gene: TRBD2
V gene: TRBV28
CDR3 DNA: TGTGCCAGCAGTTTCTGGGTTGGGGCGGGGGATGATAACATTCAGTACTTC
CDR3 protein: CASSFWVGAGDDNIQYF

J gene: TRBJ1-5
clone size: .
D gene: .
V gene: TRBV18
CDR3 DNA: TGTGCCAGCTCACCATACGAACAGAGCGTTGATCAGCCCCAGCATTTT
CDR3 protein: CASSPYEQSVDQPQHF

J gene: TRBJ1-2
clone size: .
D gene: TRBD1
V gene: TRBV5-1
CDR3 DNA: TGCGCCAGCAGCTTGGGACAGGGTGTAGGCTACACCTTC
CDR3 protein: CASSLGQGVGYTF

J gene: TRBJ1-3
clone size: .
D gene: TRBD1
V gene: TRBV12-3/TRBV12-4
CDR3 DNA: TGTGCCAGCAGTTTCCCCGGGACAGTATATTTT
CDR3 protein: CASSFPGTVYF

J gene: TRBJ1-1
clone size: .
D gene: .
V gene: TRBV7-2
CDR3 DNA: TGTGCCAGCAGCTTAGATGGCGTTAGGACTGAAGCTTTCTTT
CDR3 protein: CASSLDGVRTEAFF

J gene: TRBJ1-2
clone size: .
D gene: .
V gene: TRBV10-3
CDR3 DNA: TGTGCCATCAGTGCCAACTATGGCTACACCTTC
CDR3 protein: CAISANYGYTF

J gene: TRBJ1-3
clone size: .
D gene: .
V gene: TRBV5-1
CDR3 DNA: TGCGCCAGCAGGCCAGGCCGGAGCTCTGGAAACACCATATATTTT
CDR3 protein: CASRPGRSSGNTIYF

J gene: TRBJ2-7
clone size: .
D gene: .
V gene: TRBV5-4
CDR3 DNA: TGTGCCAGCCAACAGGGTGGGGGCTACGAGCAGTACTTC
CDR3 protein: CASQQGGGYEQYF

J gene: TRBJ1-1
clone size: .
D gene: .
V gene: TRBV15
CDR3 DNA: TGTGCCACCAGCTCTCATTGGACTGGCAGGGACACTGAAGCTTTCTTT
CDR3 protein: CATSSHWTGRDTEAFF

J gene: TRBJ1-4
clone size: .
D gene: .
V gene: TRBV2
CDR3 DNA: TGTGCCAGCAGTGAAGGGCAGGGTATTGAAAAACTGTTTTTT
CDR3 protein: CASSEGQGIEKLFF

J gene: TRBJ1-2
clone size: .
D gene: .
V gene: TRBV19
CDR3 DNA: TGTGCCAGTAGTACGCCCTCAGGGAGGAACTATGGCTACACCTTC
CDR3 protein: CASSTPSGRNYGYTF

J gene: TRBJ2-2
clone size: .
D gene: .
V gene: TRBV19
CDR3 DNA: TGTGCCAGTAGTATCGAGACATACAATACCGGGGAGCTGTTTTTT
CDR3 protein: CASSIETYNTGELFF

J gene: TRBJ1-2
clone size: .
D gene: .
V gene: TRBV7-6
CDR3 DNA: TGTGCCAGCAGCTTGGCTCAGGGTTCATACTTCGGCTACACCTTC
CDR3 protein: CASSLAQGSYFGYTF

J gene: TRBJ2-2
clone size: .
D gene: TRBD1
V gene: TRBV18
CDR3 DNA: TGTGCCAGCTCACTTACCGGGACAGGGCCCGGGGAGCTGTTTTTT
CDR3 protein: CASSLTGTGPGELFF

J gene: TRBJ1-1
clone size: .
D gene: .
V gene: TRBV12-5
CDR3 DNA: TGTGCTAGTGGCCTCCCCGCGAAGTCACCTGAAGCTTTCTTT
CDR3 protein: CASGLPAKSPEAFF

J gene: TRBJ2-1
clone size: .
D gene: .
V gene: TRBV7-9
CDR3 DNA: TGTGCCAGCAGCTTTCCGACTAGTCCCATATCAAGCTCCTACAATGAGCAGTTCTTC
CDR3 protein: CASSFPTSPISSSYNEQFF